This is a list of T cell receptor beta chains from one sample in a study of CD8+ T cells in alopecia areata. Sequencing was performed with immunoSEQ multiplex PCR; in TCRdb, only in-frame clones are kept and a portion is missing. The sample includes 120,000 to 150,000 clones, around 83% of them seen just once. The source was CD8+ T cells sorted from blood, collected at week 4, from a patient treated with tofacitinib. Receptors were obtained from a human donor with alopecia areata. Both conserved end residues are part of each CDR3. D genes are given only for firm matches. The size field is filled for only some rows; it gives once, few, many or a size class.

J gene: TRBJ2-7
clone size: -
D gene: -
V gene: TRBV29-1
CDR3 protein: CSVADSRGEQYF
CDR3 DNA: TGCAGCGTTGCCGACTCCCGCGGCGAGCAGTACTTC

J gene: TRBJ2-7
clone size: -
D gene: -
V gene: TRBV11-1
CDR3 protein: CASSFTGITYEQYF
CDR3 DNA: TGTGCCAGCAGCTTCACCGGGATAACCTACGAGCAGTACTTC

J gene: TRBJ2-7
clone size: few
D gene: -
V gene: TRBV5-6
CDR3 protein: CASSDAPGYEQYF
CDR3 DNA: TGTGCCAGCAGTGACGCCCCCGGGTACGAGCAGTACTTC

J gene: TRBJ1-2
clone size: -
D gene: TRBD1
V gene: TRBV9
CDR3 protein: CASSVRQGYGYTF
CDR3 DNA: TGTGCCAGCAGCGTACGACAGGGTTATGGCTACACCTTC

J gene: TRBJ2-7
clone size: -
D gene: -
V gene: TRBV7-6
CDR3 protein: CASSPHGQYYEQYF
CDR3 DNA: TGTGCCAGCAGCCCCCACGGGCAGTACTACGAGCAGTACTTC

J gene: TRBJ2-3
clone size: -
D gene: -
V gene: TRBV15
CDR3 protein: CATSREGRSTDTQYF
CDR3 DNA: TGTGCCACCAGCAGAGAAGGGCGGTCCACAGATACGCAGTATTTT

J gene: TRBJ2-1
clone size: -
D gene: -
V gene: TRBV29-1
CDR3 protein: CSVGGTVDEQFF
CDR3 DNA: TGCAGCGTTGGGGGGACGGTGGATGAGCAGTTCTTC

J gene: TRBJ1-4
clone size: -
D gene: TRBD1
V gene: TRBV30
CDR3 protein: CAWSTSKQGLFEKLFF
CDR3 DNA: TGTGCCTGGAGTACCAGTAAACAGGGGCTGTTTGAAAAACTGTTTTTT

J gene: TRBJ2-7
clone size: -
D gene: -
V gene: TRBV6-5
CDR3 protein: CASSYSWGVGFEQYF
CDR3 DNA: TGTGCCAGCAGTTACTCGTGGGGGGTTGGATTCGAGCAGTACTTC

J gene: TRBJ2-1
clone size: -
D gene: TRBD2
V gene: TRBV14
CDR3 protein: CASGGEGFNEQFF
CDR3 DNA: TGTGCCAGCGGTGGGGAGGGATTCAATGAGCAGTTCTTC

J gene: TRBJ2-7
clone size: -
D gene: -
V gene: TRBV15
CDR3 protein: CATSRGNSSRSYEYEQYF
CDR3 DNA: TGTGCCACCAGCAGAGGCAACTCGTCCCGGAGTTACGAGTACGAGCAGTACTTC

J gene: TRBJ2-6
clone size: -
D gene: -
V gene: TRBV7-6
CDR3 protein: CASSLTYAGSGANVLTF
CDR3 DNA: TGTGCCAGCAGCTTAACCTATGCAGGCTCTGGGGCCAACGTCCTGACTTTC

J gene: TRBJ2-3
clone size: -
D gene: -
V gene: TRBV27
CDR3 protein: CASSSPRGRDPSGITDTQYF
CDR3 DNA: TGTGCCAGCAGTTCCCCCCGGGGCCGGGACCCTTCTGGTATCACAGATACGCAGTATTTT

J gene: TRBJ1-5
clone size: -
D gene: -
V gene: TRBV27
CDR3 protein: CASKMAGRDSNQPQHF
CDR3 DNA: TGTGCCAGCAAAATGGCCGGGAGGGATAGCAATCAGCCCCAGCATTTT

J gene: TRBJ2-2
clone size: -
D gene: TRBD1
V gene: TRBV4-1
CDR3 protein: CASSPRDRGTGELFF
CDR3 DNA: TGCGCCAGCAGCCCGCGGGACAGGGGGACCGGGGAGCTGTTTTTT

J gene: TRBJ2-1
clone size: -
D gene: -
V gene: TRBV27
CDR3 protein: CASSLFLYAHEQFF
CDR3 DNA: TGTGCCAGCAGTTTATTCCTCTATGCCCATGAGCAGTTCTTC

J gene: TRBJ2-3
clone size: -
D gene: TRBD1
V gene: TRBV7-9
CDR3 protein: CASSLRGGSSDTQYF
CDR3 DNA: TGTGCCAGCAGCTTAAGAGGGGGCAGCTCAGATACGCAGTATTTT

J gene: TRBJ2-7
clone size: -
D gene: TRBD1
V gene: TRBV11-1
CDR3 protein: CASSPRDRVYEQYF
CDR3 DNA: TGTGCCAGCAGCCCCCGGGACAGGGTCTACGAGCAGTACTTC

J gene: TRBJ2-7
clone size: once
D gene: -
V gene: TRBV13
CDR3 protein: CASSSGSYEQYF
CDR3 DNA: TGTGCCAGCAGCTCCGGGTCGTACGAGCAGTACTTC